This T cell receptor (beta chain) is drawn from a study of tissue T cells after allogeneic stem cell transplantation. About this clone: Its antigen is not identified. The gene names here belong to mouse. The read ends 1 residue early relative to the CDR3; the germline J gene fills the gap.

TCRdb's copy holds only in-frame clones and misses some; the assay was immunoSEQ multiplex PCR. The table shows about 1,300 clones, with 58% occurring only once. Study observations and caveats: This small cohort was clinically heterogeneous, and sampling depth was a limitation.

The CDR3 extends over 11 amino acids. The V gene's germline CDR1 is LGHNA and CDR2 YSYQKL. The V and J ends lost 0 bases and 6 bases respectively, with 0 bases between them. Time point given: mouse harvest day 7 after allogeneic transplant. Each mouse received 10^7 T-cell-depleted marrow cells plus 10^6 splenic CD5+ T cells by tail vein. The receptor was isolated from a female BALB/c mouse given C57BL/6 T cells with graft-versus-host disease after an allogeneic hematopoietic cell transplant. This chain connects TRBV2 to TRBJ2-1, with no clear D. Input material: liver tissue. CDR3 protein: CASSQDAEQFF. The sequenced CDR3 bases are TGTGCCAGCAGCCAAGATGCTGAGCAGTTC.